This TCR beta chain was identified during a study of T cells in Graves' hyperthyroidism and ophthalmopathy (dated by TCRdb to about 2019). For the wider study: Peripheral blood was sampled at the time of initial diagnosis, prior to any treatment. To identify distinguishing TCR V-J signatures, a discovery cohort of about 95 patients was used, comprising 40 to 45 with Graves' ophthalmopathy and 57 with stable Graves' hyperthyroidism. Prospective prediction of ophthalmopathy was tested in an independent validation cohort of fewer than 20 hyperthyroidism patients and 15 to 17 patients who later progressed to ophthalmopathy. The 100 discovery patients were randomly split 7:3 into training and test sets. In about 6 Graves' hyperthyroidism patients, the study also compared T-cell repertoires from thyroid tissue with T-cell repertoires from blood. Following sampling, methimazole starting at 30 mg daily was given to hyperthyroidism patients, and high-dose intravenous methylprednisolone was given to ophthalmopathy patients. According to the paper, TCR Vbeta CDR3 sequencing was carried out on around 140 peripheral blood samples, which came from approximately 43 ophthalmopathy, about 75 hyperthyroidism and roughly 17 progressor patients. On the study overall, not on this receptor specifically: Most expanded thyroid clonotypes (frequency above 0.001) were also detected in blood, suggesting blood repertoires may reflect thyroid immune responses. A 13 V-J signature model separated ophthalmopathy from stable hyperthyroidism, with around 91% sensitivity and 81.08% specificity in cross-validation and 80%/75% in testing. Sample size was not statistically predetermined, and blinding of investigators to group allocation was not performed. In validation, the model predicted progression to ophthalmopathy a median of around six months before onset, with about 67% sensitivity and about 72% specificity.

This clonotype has a count of ten or more. There is no known antigen for this receptor. Base qualities are not recorded, but no much larger clone differs from it by a single base. V loses 5 bases, J loses 4 bases, and the germline ends lie 9 bases apart. CDR3 length: 12 amino acids, cysteine to phenylalanine. The retained sequence is limited to the CDR3, 36 bases, with the frame set at the first base. The germline V gene (reference sequence) provides CDR1 PRHDT and CDR2 FYEKMQ. Amplification of TCR beta CDR3 regions was carried out from RNA transcripts. The first round of RT-PCR for the TCR CDR3 was performed with the HTBI primer set and the Qiagen OneStep RT-PCR kit. Libraries were constructed in a second round of multiplex PCR, after which size selection and purification were carried out. Paired-end sequencing of the libraries was performed with 100 bp reads on an Illumina HiSeq2000. As for how the authors treated the data: Raw data were processed with SOAPnuke, discarding reads with adapters, uncalled bases, mean Phred below 15, or no exact constant-primer or identifier match. High-quality paired reads were merged using COPE v1.2.5, and each unique nucleotide sequence was defined as a clonotype. MiTCR v1.1 was used to align the clonotypes against IMGT TRBV, TRBD and TRBJ reference segments. The analysis included only V-J combinations with a frequency above 0.0001, which together covered approximately 99% of the repertoires. The TCS score was defined as the ratio of F50 (clonal expansion) to E x V (chaos), calculated using BLOSUM62-based TCRdist between CDR3 peptides within each V-J. Welch's t-statistics and random forest reduced roughly 500 V-J features to 13, which were used in a naive Bayes classifier (R e1071). Using fastp trimming at Q25 and MiXCR clonotype assembly, TCRdb reanalyzed the public sequencing data and kept in-frame beta chains. Records with the same CDR3 protein are collapsed into one entry carrying the most frequent genes and DNA. For this entry, the V and J calls and clone size follow TCRdb and not the study's own pipeline. The table for this sample lists approximately 630,000 distinct CDR3 sequences; 15% to 20% of them were counted only once. 3.8% of the sample comes from the top ten.

Stable Graves' hyperthyroidism was defined as no progression to ophthalmopathy during 18 months of follow-up. Hyperthyroidism patients were aged 18 to 65 years and newly diagnosed, with disease duration of less than 2 months. Exclusion was applied to patients with uncontrolled infections, other autoimmune diseases, pregnancy or lactation. Diagnoses relied on clinical symptoms, serum thyroxine and TRAb, thyroid ultrasound and orbital computed tomography. PBMCs were separated from roughly 10 ml of fresh peripheral blood using Ficoll-Paque density gradient centrifugation. Total RNA was extracted with Trizol reagent, and quality was checked on an Agilent 2100 Bioanalyzer.

The sequence derives from a woman in her thirties with Graves' hyperthyroidism. The sequenced material came from blood. The chain is assembled from TRBV13 and TRBJ2-7; the D gene cannot be resolved reliably. The sequence in DNA is TGTGCCAGCAGCACCATGAATTACGAGCAGTACTTC. This yields the protein CASSTMNYEQYF.